This entry is about one T cell receptor (beta chain). Antigen specificity is unknown. The data belong to a study of OX40 agonist ivuxolimab in advanced cancers. Study-level information: Two cutaneous melanoma patients and one hepatocellular carcinoma patient, three in all, had partial responses. Study-wide results and caveats: Some patients without response likewise showed low normalized clonal expansion. CD8+ T cells (on average) carried more expanded clones than CD4+ T cells. The work left the antigen specificity of expanded peripheral T cells undetermined.

There are 12 residues in the CDR3. The V end lost 1 base, the J end lost 8 bases, and 8 bases lay between the germline ends. Germline loops: CDR1 KGHSH, CDR2 LQKENI. The data were produced by immunoSEQ multiplex PCR, yet TCRdb's version contains in-frame clones alone and is incomplete. The top ten clones hold roughly 4% of a sample with about 60,000 clones, 70% to 90% of them seen once. The sequence derives from an adult with an advanced solid tumor such as melanoma, head and neck, liver or kidney cancer. The input for sequencing was CD4+ or CD8+ T cells sorted from blood, taken in a trial of the OX40 agonist ivuxolimab. The V call is TRBV18, the J call TRBJ1-2, with a possible D match to TRBD1 (5 bases). As DNA, the CDR3 is TGTGCCAGCTCACCACGAGGGACCGGCTACACCTTC. Residues: CASSPRGTGYTF.